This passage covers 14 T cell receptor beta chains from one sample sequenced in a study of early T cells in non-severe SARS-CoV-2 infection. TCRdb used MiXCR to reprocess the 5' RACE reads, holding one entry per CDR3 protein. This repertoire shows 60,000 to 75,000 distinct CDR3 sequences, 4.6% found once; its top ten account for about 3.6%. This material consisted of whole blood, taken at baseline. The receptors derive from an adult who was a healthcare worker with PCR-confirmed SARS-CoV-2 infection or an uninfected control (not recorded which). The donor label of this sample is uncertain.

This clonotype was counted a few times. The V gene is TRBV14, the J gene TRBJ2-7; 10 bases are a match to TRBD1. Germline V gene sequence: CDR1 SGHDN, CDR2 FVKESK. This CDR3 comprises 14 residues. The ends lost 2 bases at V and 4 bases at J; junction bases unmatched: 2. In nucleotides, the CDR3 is TGTGCCAGCAGCCAAATGGACAGGGGGTACGAGCAGTACTTC. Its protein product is CASSQMDRGYEQYF. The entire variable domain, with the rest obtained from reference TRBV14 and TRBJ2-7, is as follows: EAGVTQFPSHSVIEKGQTVTLRCDPISGHDNLYWYRRVMGKEIKFLLHFVKESKQDESGMPNNRFLAERTGGTYSTLKVQPAELEDSGVYFCASSQMDRGYEQYFGPGTRLTVT.

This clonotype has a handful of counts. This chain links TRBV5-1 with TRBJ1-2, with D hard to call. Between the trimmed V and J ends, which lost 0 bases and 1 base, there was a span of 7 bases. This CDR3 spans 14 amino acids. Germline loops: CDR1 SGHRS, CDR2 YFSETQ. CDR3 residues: CASSLGEVNYGYTF. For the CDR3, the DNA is TGCGCCAGCAGCTTGGGAGAGGTTAACTATGGCTACACCTTC.

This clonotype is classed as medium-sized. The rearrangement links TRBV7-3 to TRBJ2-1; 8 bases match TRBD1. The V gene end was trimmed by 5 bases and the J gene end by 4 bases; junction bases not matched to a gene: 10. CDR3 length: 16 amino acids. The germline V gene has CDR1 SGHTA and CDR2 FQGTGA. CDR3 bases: TGTGCCAGCAGCCTTCAGGGGGCGAAAGGGTACAATGAGCAGTTCTTC. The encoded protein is CASSLQGAKGYNEQFF.

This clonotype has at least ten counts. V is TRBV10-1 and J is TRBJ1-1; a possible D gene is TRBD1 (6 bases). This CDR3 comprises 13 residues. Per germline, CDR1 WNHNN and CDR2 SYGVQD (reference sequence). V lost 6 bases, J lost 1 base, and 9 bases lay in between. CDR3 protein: CASRGHWNTEAFF. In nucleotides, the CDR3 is TGCGCCAGCAGGGGACACTGGAACACTGAAGCTTTCTTT.

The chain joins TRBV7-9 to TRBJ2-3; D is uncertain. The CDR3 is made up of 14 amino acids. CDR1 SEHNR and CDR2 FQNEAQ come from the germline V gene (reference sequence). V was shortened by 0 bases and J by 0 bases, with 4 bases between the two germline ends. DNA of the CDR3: TGTGCCAGCAGCTTAGCTGGGAGCACAGATACGCAGTATTTT. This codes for CASSLAGSTDTQYF.

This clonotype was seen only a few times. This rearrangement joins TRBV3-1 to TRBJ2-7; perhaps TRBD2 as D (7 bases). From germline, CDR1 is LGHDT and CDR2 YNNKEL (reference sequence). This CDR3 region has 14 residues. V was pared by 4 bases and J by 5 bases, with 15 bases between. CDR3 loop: CASSLRGGLDEQYF. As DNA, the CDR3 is TGTGCCAGCAGCCTGAGGGGGGGGCTGGACGAGCAGTACTTC.

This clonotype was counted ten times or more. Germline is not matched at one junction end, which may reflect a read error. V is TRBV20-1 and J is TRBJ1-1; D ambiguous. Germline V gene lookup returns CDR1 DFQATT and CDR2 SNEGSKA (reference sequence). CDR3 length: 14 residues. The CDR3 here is CRAIFAVSDTEAFF. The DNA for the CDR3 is TGCAGGGCTATTTTCGCCGTGTCTGACACTGAAGCTTTCTTT.

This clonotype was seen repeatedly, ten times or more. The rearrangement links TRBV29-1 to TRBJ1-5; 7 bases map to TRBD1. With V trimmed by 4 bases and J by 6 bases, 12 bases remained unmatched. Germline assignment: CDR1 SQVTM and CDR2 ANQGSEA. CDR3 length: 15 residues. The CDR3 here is CSVGFRGGPSQPQHF. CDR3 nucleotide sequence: TGCAGCGTTGGCTTCAGGGGGGGGCCGAGTCAGCCCCAGCATTTT. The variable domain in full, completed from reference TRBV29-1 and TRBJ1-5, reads SAVISQKPSRDICQRGTSLTIQCQVDSQVTMMFWYRQQPGQSLTLIATANQGSEATYESGFVIDKFPISRPNLTFSTLTVSNMSPEDSSIYLCSVGFRGGPSQPQHFGDGTRLSIL.

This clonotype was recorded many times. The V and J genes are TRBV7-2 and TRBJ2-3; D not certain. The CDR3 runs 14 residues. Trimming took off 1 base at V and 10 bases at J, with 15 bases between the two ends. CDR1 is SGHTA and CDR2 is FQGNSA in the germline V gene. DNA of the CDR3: TGTGCCAGCAGCTTAGGAGACCGGGCCAATGCGCAGTATTTT. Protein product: CASSLGDRANAQYF.

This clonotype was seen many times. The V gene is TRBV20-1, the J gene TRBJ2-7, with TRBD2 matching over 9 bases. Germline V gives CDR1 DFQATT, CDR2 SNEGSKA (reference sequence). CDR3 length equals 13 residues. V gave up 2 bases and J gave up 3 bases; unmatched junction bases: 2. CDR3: CSARLAGNYEQYF. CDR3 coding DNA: TGCAGTGCTAGACTAGCGGGGAACTACGAGCAGTACTTC.

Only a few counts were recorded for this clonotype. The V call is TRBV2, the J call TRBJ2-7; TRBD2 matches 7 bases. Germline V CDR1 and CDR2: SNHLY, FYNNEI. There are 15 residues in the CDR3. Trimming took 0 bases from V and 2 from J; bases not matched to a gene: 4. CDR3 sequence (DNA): TGTGCCAGCAGTGAAGCGGCTAGCGGAACCTACGAGCAGTACTTC. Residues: CASSEAASGTYEQYF.

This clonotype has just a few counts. The DNA of the CDR3 is TGTGCCAGCAGTGGTGTCAGGGCCGGCGGGGAGCTGTTTTTT. Its translation is CASSGVRAGGELFF. V gene TRBV6-1 combines with J gene TRBJ2-2; the D gene is possibly TRBD1 (5 bases). Germline lookup yields CDR1 MNHNS and CDR2 SASEGT. The CDR3 has 14 residues. The V and J ends lost 4 bases and 7 bases respectively, with 13 bases between them.

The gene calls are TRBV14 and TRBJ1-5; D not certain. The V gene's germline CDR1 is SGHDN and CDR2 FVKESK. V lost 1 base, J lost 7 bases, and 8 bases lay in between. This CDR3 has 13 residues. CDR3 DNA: TGTGCCAGCAGCCAAGCTCCTAGGCAGCCCCAGCATTTT. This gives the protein CASSQAPRQPQHF.

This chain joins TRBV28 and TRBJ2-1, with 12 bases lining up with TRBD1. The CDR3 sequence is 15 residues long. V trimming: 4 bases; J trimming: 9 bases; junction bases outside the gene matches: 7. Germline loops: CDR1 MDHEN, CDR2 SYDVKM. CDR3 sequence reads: CASSSPGQGAFEQFF. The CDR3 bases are TGTGCCAGCAGTTCTCCGGGACAGGGGGCTTTTGAGCAGTTCTTC.